Below are 14 T cell receptor beta chains sequenced from a single sample in a study of blood T cell repertoires in COVID-19. Using immunoSEQ multiplex PCR, the repertoire was profiled, and TCRdb retains in-frame clones only, with some absent. The sample has more than 150,000 clones, about 79% seen once; the top ten hold around 24%. Sequencing input: peripheral blood. These receptors were collected from a woman in her seventies with acute or convalescent COVID-19.

J is TRBJ2-3 and V is TRBV3-1 (or the pseudogene TRBV3-2); 8 nucleotides match TRBD2. The CDR3 sequence is 13 residues long. V trimming: 5 bases; J trimming: 15 bases; junction bases outside the gene matches: 13. CDR1 LGHDT and CDR2 YNNKEL come from the germline V gene (reference sequence). The CDR3 is CASSASRAGGVYF. The DNA for the CDR3 is TGTGCCAGCAGCGCCTCCCGGGCGGGGGGCGTATATTTT.

This chain links TRBV7-9 with TRBJ2-2; no clear D gene. V was trimmed by 2 bases and J by 0 bases, leaving 7 bases between them. This CDR3 has 15 amino acids. The germline V gene has CDR1 SEHNR and CDR2 FQNEAQ (reference sequence). The CDR3 loop reads CASSLTPTNTGELFF. CDR3 in DNA: TGTGCCAGCAGCTTAACACCAACGAACACCGGGGAGCTGTTTTTT.

The rearrangement links TRBV6-6 to TRBJ1-5; TRBD1 agrees at 10 bases. Per the germline V gene, CDR1 is MNHNY and CDR2 is SVGAGI (reference sequence). The CDR3 consists of 16 residues. J gave up 7 bases and V 0 bases, and 6 bases lay outside the gene matches. CDR3 DNA sequence: TGTGCCAGCAGTTACTCGACAGGGGGCGTCTCGCAGCCCCAGCATTTT. This sequence encodes CASSYSTGGVSQPQHF.

This chain joins TRBV2 and TRBJ1-4; 7 nucleotides align to TRBD1. This CDR3 spans 13 amino acids. Germline loops: CDR1 SNHLY, CDR2 FYNNEI. V lost 6 bases to trimming and J lost 7 bases; unmatched junction nucleotides: 5. CDR3 sequence (DNA): TGTGCCAGCAGGTACAGGGGAGGTGAAAAACTGTTTTTT. This codes for CASRYRGGEKLFF.

The chain uses TRBV2 and TRBJ2-6; 11 bases align to TRBD1. The CDR3 is 17 residues long. V trimming: 9 bases; J trimming: 0 bases; junction bases outside the gene matches: 7. The germline CDR1 and CDR2 sequences are SNHLY and FYNNEI. The CDR3 nucleotides are TGTGCCAGGGCGGCCGGGACAGGGGGCTCTGGGGCCAACGTCCTGACTTTC. Its protein product is CARAAGTGGSGANVLTF.

The V and J genes are TRBV24-1 and TRBJ2-1, with D maybe TRBD1 (5 bases). This CDR3 spans 14 amino acids. V was trimmed by 4 bases and J by 7 bases, leaving 13 bases between them. Germline V CDR1 and CDR2: KGHDR, SFDVKD. The CDR3 DNA sequence: TGTGCCACCAGTGACACCCCTCCAGGGAATGAGCAGTTCTTC. This sequence encodes CATSDTPPGNEQFF.

V gene TRBV6-5 combines with J gene TRBJ1-4; D gene unclear. CDR1 and CDR2 (germline): MNHEY, SVGAGI. The CDR3 covers 15 residues. V was clipped by 0 bases and J by 7 bases, with 12 bases between them. In DNA form, the CDR3 reads TGTGCCAGCAGTTACTCGGGGTTCGAGGGTGAAAAACTGTTTTTT. The encoded protein is CASSYSGFEGEKLFF.

The J gene is TRBJ2-1, the V gene TRBV5-1; maybe TRBD2 (6 bases). The CDR3 length is 16 residues. Trimming removed 0 bases from V and 4 bases from J, with 14 bases in between. Germline-derived CDR1 and CDR2 are SGHRS and YFSETQ. The CDR3 protein is CASSLAGRGGYNEQFF. The CDR3 DNA is TGCGCCAGCAGCTTGGCAGGCAGAGGAGGGTACAATGAGCAGTTCTTC.

This clone was counted between two and nine times. The chain uses TRBV3-1 (or the pseudogene TRBV3-2) and TRBJ2-2; 7 bases align to TRBD2. The CDR3 has 15 amino acids. V gave up 1 base and J gave up 5 bases; unmatched junction bases: 4. Per the germline V gene, CDR1 is LGHDT and CDR2 is YNNKEL (reference sequence). The CDR3: CASSQATSATGELFF. The CDR3 DNA reads as TGTGCCAGCAGCCAAGCTACTAGCGCGACCGGGGAGCTGTTTTTT.

V and J are TRBV18 and TRBJ2-1; 7 bases are a match to TRBD2. This CDR3 is built from 15 residues. V gave up 3 bases and J gave up 1 base; unmatched junction bases: 3. Germline values: CDR1 KGHSH, CDR2 LQKENI. CDR3 coding DNA: TGTGCCAGCTCACCCCAGCGGGAATCCTACAATGAGCAGTTCTTC. This sequence encodes CASSPQRESYNEQFF.

This clone has only a few counts. This sequence joins TRBV30 and TRBJ1-1; the D is unclear. This CDR3 has 11 residues. Germline V gives CDR1 GTSNPN, CDR2 SVGIG (reference sequence). The DNA for the CDR3 is TGTGTGGGCGGGTATGACACTGAAGCTTTCTTT. Translation: CVGGYDTEAFF.

The rearrangement links TRBV18 to TRBJ2-2; 9 positions match TRBD1. Germline CDR1 and CDR2: KGHSH and LQKENI. V lost 4 bases to trimming and J lost 6 bases; unmatched junction nucleotides: 6. The CDR3 length is 15 residues. DNA of the CDR3: TGTGCCAGCTCACAGGACAGGGGAAGGGCCGGGGAGCTGTTTTTT. It translates to CASSQDRGRAGELFF.

The chain recombines TRBV5-6 with TRBJ2-7; 7 bases match TRBD2. The germline CDR1 and CDR2 sequences are SGHDT and YYEEEE. V gave up 0 bases and J gave up 7 bases; unmatched junction bases: 1. This CDR3 region has 12 residues. This CDR3 is CASSLVAGEQYF. The CDR3, as DNA: TGTGCCAGCAGCTTGGTAGCGGGTGAGCAGTACTTC. The full variable domain, with the rest looked up from reference TRBV5-6 and TRBJ2-7, is DAGVTQSPTHLIKTRGQQVTLRCSPKSGHDTVSWYQQALGQGPQFIFQYYEEEERQRGNFPDRFSGHQFPNYSSELNVNALLLGDSALYLCASSLVAGEQYFGPGTRLTVT.

This chain connects TRBV19 to TRBJ2-4; D is possibly TRBD1 (5 bases). Germline values: CDR1 LNHDA, CDR2 SQIVND (reference sequence). The CDR3 has 14 residues. V lost 4 bases and J lost 1, with 8 bases in between. In nucleotides, the CDR3 is TGTGCCAGTAGTAATTCAGGGGCCAAAAACATTCAGTACTTC. Translation: CASSNSGAKNIQYF.